What follows describes a single T cell receptor (beta chain). Here immunoSEQ multiplex PCR was the method, and the copy in TCRdb shows in-frame clones only, minus some. Of around 150,000 clones in the sample, 87% were seen once. This sample is part of a study of blood T cell repertoires in COVID-19. The TCR sequence derives from a woman aged 60 to 75 with active or convalescent COVID-19. Sequenced material: peripheral blood.

The CDR3: CASSPDRGVGTEAFF. The CDR3 DNA sequence: TGTGCCAGCAGTCCTGACAGGGGGGTAGGCACTGAAGCTTTCTTT. V usage is TRBV7-8 and J usage is TRBJ1-1; 9 nucleotides agree with TRBD1. The germline V gene has CDR1 SGHVS and CDR2 FQNEAQ. The CDR3 spans 15 residues. Germline trimming cut 6 bases from V and 4 bases from J; bases unmatched to any gene: 9.